This T cell receptor (beta chain) stems from a study of shared clonotypes between healthy human individuals. Study information: Each donor had three CD4 naive, three CD4 memory, two CD8 naive and one CD8 memory plate.

The study enrolled healthy HIV-negative adults without recent acute infections or vaccinations as donors. When replicate PCRs were run on sorted subsets, they used 150 to 200 ng DNA, tens of thousands of T cell genomes. Under the authors' procedure: Because ImmunoSEQ provided only junction sequences with no quality scores, the filtering differed. Profiled with immunoSEQ multiplex PCR; TCRdb holds only in-frame clones, not every one. V, J and clone size are those of that table, while D and trimming were read from the DNA. This table holds approximately 2,300,000 clones, 85% to 95% found once. This CDR3 is 14 amino acids long. The germline gives CDR1 LNHDA, CDR2 SQIVND (reference sequence). Trimming removed 4 bases at V and 10 bases at J, with 17 bases between.

This sequence originates from a man aged 18 to 29 in good health. Some clones in this sample may be carry-over from other donors' samples. Source material: naive CD4+ T cells from PBMCs. Documented subset: CD45RA+ positively selected. The J gene is TRBJ2-1, the V gene TRBV19; no clear D. Written as DNA, the CDR3 is TGTGCCAGTAGTAGGGCTAGGACCACAGCCGAGCAGTTCTTC. Amino acid sequence: CASSRARTTAEQFF.